The text below deals with one TCR beta chain. The data are from a study of blood T cell repertoires in COVID-19. Clones were sequenced by immunoSEQ multiplex PCR, and TCRdb holds only the in-frame ones, with some missing. The data hold tens of thousands of clones, with around nine tenths observed a single time. Germline V gene sequence: CDR1 MNHNY, CDR2 SVGAGI (reference sequence). Losses at the gene ends were 7 bases for V and 0 bases for J; bases not matched to a gene: 8. The CDR3 spans 15 residues. J is TRBJ2-7 and V is TRBV6-6; 8 bases are shared with TRBD2. Sequencing used peripheral blood. This clonotype originated in a man aged 55-75 years with COVID-19, enrolled during active disease. The CDR3 region has the DNA TGTGCCAGCACCCACGGGGGGGGGCTCTCCTACGAGCAGTACTTC. Residues: CASTHGGGLSYEQYF.